The rows below give T cell receptor beta chains drawn from one sample of a study of blood T cell repertoires in COVID-19. Sequencing was performed with immunoSEQ multiplex PCR; in TCRdb, only in-frame clones are kept and a portion is missing. There are approximately 150,000 clones in the sample; about 87% occur only once, and around 1.4% lies in the top ten. The specimen was peripheral blood. These receptors were obtained from a woman between 45 and 60 years old with acute or convalescent COVID-19. CDR3s include the opening cysteine and the closing phenylalanine or tryptophan. The order of the fields is clone size, D gene, J gene, V gene, CDR3 DNA, CDR3 protein. D genes are given only for firm matches. Clone sizes are given selectively: once, few, many, or a class where the clone is expanded.

- | - | TRBJ2-7 | TRBV7-2 | TGTGCCAGCAGTACAAGCTACGAGCAGTACTTC | CASSTSYEQYF
- | - | TRBJ1-5 | TRBV30 | TGTGCCTGGAGTGTACAGGGATCTCCGGGTCAGCCCCAGCATTTT | CAWSVQGSPGQPQHF
- | - | TRBJ2-1 | TRBV12-3/TRBV12-4 | TGTGCCAGCAGTCCCCGGGACTATGAGCAGTTCTTC | CASSPRDYEQFF
- | TRBD1 | TRBJ1-1 | TRBV6-5 | TGTGCCAGCAGCCCGACAGGGGAAGAAACTGAAGCTTTCTTT | CASSPTGEETEAFF
- | - | TRBJ1-5 | TRBV7-9 | TGTGCCAGCAGCCAGGACGGGGTATGGTCCCAGCATTTT | CASSQDGVWSQHF
- | - | TRBJ1-3 | TRBV6-5 | TGTGCCAGCAGTTTAGGAGGTGGAAACACCATATATTTT | CASSLGGGNTIYF
- | TRBD2 | TRBJ2-1 | TRBV4-3 | TGCGCCAGCAGCCAAGGTAGACTAGCGTATTACAATGAGCAGTTCTTC | CASSQGRLAYYNEQFF
- | - | TRBJ2-1 | TRBV11-2 | TGTGCCAGCAGCTTGAACAGCTACAATGAGCAGTTCTTC | CASSLNSYNEQFF
- | TRBD2 | TRBJ2-5 | TRBV10-2 | TGCGCCAGCGGCCGTAGCGGGAGAAAACAAGAGACCCAGTACTTC | CASGRSGRKQETQYF
- | - | TRBJ2-5 | TRBV4-3 | TGCGCCAGCAGCCAAGATCTGATAAACCAGCAGTACTTC | CASSQDLINQQYF
- | - | TRBJ2-7 | TRBV3-1/TRBV3-2 | TGTGCCAGCAGCGAGGGCCTCGAGCAGTACTTC | CASSEGLEQYF
- | - | TRBJ2-7 | TRBV2 | TGTGCCAGCAGTGGGCCCTCTGAAGAGCAGTACTTC | CASSGPSEEQYF
few | - | TRBJ1-5 | TRBV3-1/TRBV3-2 | TGTGCCAGCAGCCTCGAAGGGGTCAATCAGCCCCAGCATTTT | CASSLEGVNQPQHF
- | TRBD1 | TRBJ1-4 | TRBV15 | TGTGCCACCAGCACGGGACAGGGGAATGAAAAACTGTTTTTT | CATSTGQGNEKLFF
- | - | TRBJ1-2 | TRBV30 | TGTGCCTGGAGTGTCGGGGTTGGCTACACCTTC | CAWSVGVGYTF
- | - | TRBJ2-5 | TRBV7-2 | TGTGCCAGCAGCTTAACAGCGGCACCGCAAGAGACCCAGTACTTC | CASSLTAAPQETQYF
- | - | TRBJ1-6 | TRBV11-2 | TGTGCCAGCAACCGACAGAATAATTCACCCCTCCACTTT | CASNRQNNSPLHF
- | - | TRBJ2-4 | TRBV2 | TGTGCCAGCATAGACGCAGGCTCCAAAAACATTCAGTACTTC | CASIDAGSKNIQYF
- | TRBD1 | TRBJ2-3 | TRBV24-1 | TGTGCCACCAGTGGGGGGACAGGCACAGATACGCAGTATTTT | CATSGGTGTDTQYF
once | - | TRBJ2-5 | TRBV18 | TGTGCCAGCTCATCTCTGGTCAGCAGGGGCGAGACCCAGTACTTC | CASSSLVSRGETQYF
- | - | TRBJ2-7 | TRBV5-6 | TGTGCCAGCAGCCTCCTCCAGGAGCAGTACTTC | CASSLLQEQYF
- | TRBD1 | TRBJ1-4 | TRBV9 | TGTGCCAGCAGCGTAATAGGGGGCTCTAATGAAAAACTGTTTTTT | CASSVIGGSNEKLFF
- | - | TRBJ1-5 | TRBV6-4 | TGTGCCAGCAGCGCGGATCAATATCAGCCCCAGCATTTT | CASSADQYQPQHF
- | TRBD1 | TRBJ1-2 | TRBV19 | TGTGCCAGTAGTATCGGGACAGCCAACTATGGCTACACCTTC | CASSIGTANYGYTF
few | - | TRBJ2-3 | TRBV5-1 | TGCGCCAGCAGCTTAGGGAGTACGCAGTATTTT | CASSLGSTQYF
- | TRBD2 | TRBJ2-1 | TRBV7-2 | TGTGCCAGCAGCTTTCTAGCGGGGTACAATGAGCAGTTCTTC | CASSFLAGYNEQFF
- | TRBD1 | TRBJ1-1 | TRBV5-1 | TGCGCCAGCAGCTTGGCCGGGACAGGGGACACTGAAGCTTTCTTT | CASSLAGTGDTEAFF
- | TRBD1 | TRBJ1-2 | TRBV15 | TGTGCCACCAGCCGGGGACAGGGGGTCTTTCTGGGCTACACCTTC | CATSRGQGVFLGYTF
- | TRBD2 | TRBJ2-5 | TRBV7-2 | TGTGCCAGCAGCTTAATTAGTCTAGCGGGGAGTCTGGAGACCCAGTACTTC | CASSLISLAGSLETQYF
few | TRBD2 | TRBJ2-1 | TRBV11-1 | TGTGCCAGCAGCCCGGGACTAGCTACCTACTATTTGCGGTTCTTC | CASSPGLATYYLRFF
once | TRBD1 | TRBJ2-7 | TRBV11-2 | TGTGCCAGCAGCCCAGGGACAGGTAGCTCCTACGAGCAGTACTTC | CASSPGTGSSYEQYF
- | - | TRBJ2-2 | TRBV7-2 | TGTGCCAGCAGCTTGGGACAAAACACCGGGGAGCTGTTTTTT | CASSLGQNTGELFF
- | - | TRBJ2-4 | TRBV7-2 | TGTGCCAGCAGCTTAGCGAAGACTAGTGCCAAAAACATTCAGTACTTC | CASSLAKTSAKNIQYF
- | - | TRBJ1-3 | TRBV3-1/TRBV3-2 | TGTGCCAGCAGCCAATCAGGGGCTGGAAACACCATATATTTT | CASSQSGAGNTIYF
- | - | TRBJ1-4 | TRBV7-9 | TGTGCCAGCAGCGCCTACCTCGGGGGTGGTGAAAAACTGTTTTTT | CASSAYLGGGEKLFF
once | - | TRBJ2-5 | TRBV7-2 | TGTGCCAGCAGCTTAGGCTCAGAAGAGACCCAGTACTTC | CASSLGSEETQYF
- | - | TRBJ1-1 | TRBV19 | TGTGCCAGCACGTCGTCAATAAGGGGCTACAACACTGAAGCTTTCTTT | CASTSSIRGYNTEAFF
- | TRBD2 | TRBJ2-1 | TRBV19 | TGTGCCAGTAGTCGGCGGGAGGCTGGAAATGAGCAGTTCTTC | CASSRREAGNEQFF
once | TRBD1 | TRBJ1-4 | TRBV6-6 | TGTGCCAGCAGTCGAAGGGACAGAACTAATGAAAAACTGTTTTTT | CASSRRDRTNEKLFF
- | TRBD2 | TRBJ2-3 | TRBV7-8 | TGTGCCAGCAGCTTAGTTAGCGGGACCACCATGGGAGATACGCAGTATTTT | CASSLVSGTTMGDTQYF
- | - | TRBJ2-1 | TRBV2 | TGTGCCAGCAGACTACAGGGGATAGAGGGGGGTGAGCAGTTCTTC | CASRLQGIEGGEQFF
- | - | TRBJ2-3 | TRBV5-4 | TGTGCCAGCAGCTTTAGGAGGGGCACAGATACGCAGTATTTT | CASSFRRGTDTQYF
- | TRBD1 | TRBJ1-2 | TRBV9 | TGTGCCAGCAGCGCTTCTTCGGGACAGCGGTTCTATGGCTACACCTTC | CASSASSGQRFYGYTF
- | TRBD1 | TRBJ1-2 | TRBV27 | TGTGCCAGCAGTTTGGGGACAGGGGGGGGCGGCTACACCTTC | CASSLGTGGGGYTF
once | - | TRBJ1-1 | TRBV6-5 | TGTGCCAGCGTCGACGGAGGGGAGGCTTTCTTT | CASVDGGEAFF
- | TRBD1 | TRBJ1-1 | TRBV29-1 | TGCAGCGTGACGGGACAGGGGTCTAACACTGAAGCTTTCTTT | CSVTGQGSNTEAFF
- | TRBD1 | TRBJ1-2 | TRBV10-3 | TGTGCCAACCTAGACAGGGGCCGCGGCTACACCTTC | CANLDRGRGYTF
- | TRBD1 | TRBJ2-5 | TRBV27 | TGTGCCAGCAGTTTAGAACAGGGGTCACGGGAGACCCAGTACTTC | CASSLEQGSRETQYF
- | - | TRBJ2-1 | TRBV6-2/TRBV6-3 | TGTGCCAGCAGTTACTCCGTAGTTAAAGAATCCTACAATGAGCAGTTCTTC | CASSYSVVKESYNEQFF
- | - | TRBJ1-1 | TRBV29-1 | TGCAGCGTTGAAGACCGGGAAGCTTTCTTT | CSVEDREAFF
- | - | TRBJ1-1 | TRBV6-5 | TGTGCCAGTCCTTCGGACGGACTAACCTACACTGAAGCTTTCTTT | CASPSDGLTYTEAFF
once | - | TRBJ2-7 | TRBV18 | TGTGCCAGCTCACCTAACTACGAGCAGTACTTC | CASSPNYEQYF